Below are 20 T cell receptor beta chains sequenced from a single sample in a study of OX40 agonist ivuxolimab in advanced cancers. Profiled with immunoSEQ multiplex PCR; TCRdb holds only in-frame clones, not every one. Of more than 60,000 clones in the sample, about 88% were seen once. This specimen consisted of CD4+ or CD8+ T cells sorted from blood, obtained in a trial of the OX40 agonist ivuxolimab. The receptors were sampled from an adult with an advanced solid tumor such as melanoma, head and neck, liver or kidney cancer.

This clone was observed a few times. The V gene is TRBV7-9, the J gene TRBJ1-2, with 10 positions matching TRBD1. Germline loops: CDR1 SEHNR, CDR2 FQNEAQ (reference sequence). V was clipped by 5 bases and J by 3 bases; unmatched bases: 3. There are 14 residues in the CDR3. The CDR3 coding sequence is TGTGCCAGCAGCCTCGGACAGGGGGACTATGGCTACACCTTC. This translates into CASSLGQGDYGYTF.

This clone is a singleton in its sample. V and J are TRBV6-1 and TRBJ2-6, with no clear D. Germline V gives CDR1 MNHNS, CDR2 SASEGT. The V end was cut by 1 base, the J end by 0 bases, with 7 bases between. This CDR3 region has 16 residues. CDR3 coding DNA: TGTGCCAGCAGTGAAGGACCCCTCTCTGGGGCCAACGTCCTGACTTTC. Translation: CASSEGPLSGANVLTF.

V gene TRBV6-5 combines with J gene TRBJ2-6; no clear D gene. The CDR3 spans 14 residues. V was pared by 8 bases and J by 0 bases, with 8 bases between. Germline V lookup: CDR1 MNHEY, CDR2 SVGAGI. The CDR3 region is CASRPYSGANVLTF. In DNA, the CDR3 is TGTGCCAGCCGACCGTACTCTGGGGCCAACGTCCTGACTTTC.

The CDR3 DNA reads as TGTGCCAGCACGGAGGGAGGTGGAACTGAAGCTTTCTTT. Its protein product is CASTEGGGTEAFF. V usage is TRBV28 and J usage is TRBJ1-1; D is unclear. V was trimmed by 7 bases and J by 5 bases, leaving 14 bases between them. Germline V lookup: CDR1 MDHEN, CDR2 SYDVKM. The CDR3 spans 13 residues.

The V and J genes are TRBV14 and TRBJ1-2; TRBD1 matches 8 bases. Trimming took 3 bases from V and 4 from J; bases not matched to a gene: 7. Germline V gives CDR1 SGHDN, CDR2 FVKESK. The length of the CDR3 is 15 residues. CDR3 coding DNA: TGTGCCAGCAGCCACACCGGACAGGGCCCCTATGGCTACACCTTC. Translated: CASSHTGQGPYGYTF. Together with reference TRBV14 and TRBJ1-2, the CDR3 gives the full variable domain: EAGVTQFPSHSVIEKGQTVTLRCDPISGHDNLYWYRRVMGKEIKFLLHFVKESKQDESGMPNNRFLAERTGGTYSTLKVQPAELEDSGVYFCASSHTGQGPYGYTFGSGTRLTVV.

The V and J genes are TRBV28 and TRBJ2-3; 7 bases are shared with TRBD2. Trimming at V came to 0 bases and at J to 4 bases, leaving 10 bases not matched to a gene. The CDR3 runs to 17 residues. Germline loops: CDR1 MDHEN, CDR2 SYDVKM. CDR3 region: CASSLWSAGDRADTQYF. The CDR3, as DNA: TGTGCCAGCAGTTTATGGTCGGCGGGAGATAGAGCAGATACGCAGTATTTT.

The chain carries TRBV6-5 and TRBJ2-7; TRBD1 matches 10 bases. V lost 6 bases to trimming and J lost 1 base; unmatched junction nucleotides: 3. CDR3 length equals 14 residues. Looked up from germline, CDR1 is MNHEY and CDR2 is SVGAGI. CDR3 in amino acids: CASSPGQGSYEQYF. CDR3 bases: TGTGCCAGCAGCCCGGGACAGGGGTCCTACGAGCAGTACTTC.

The CDR3, as DNA: TGTGCCAGTAGTATTAGGGACAGGGCCCACGAGCAGTACTTC. The encoded protein is CASSIRDRAHEQYF. The J gene is TRBJ2-7, the V gene TRBV19; the match to TRBD1 covers 9 bases. V shed 3 bases, J shed 5 bases, and the junction held 5 bases outside the gene matches. Germline V gene data show CDR1 as LNHDA and CDR2 as SQIVND (reference sequence). This CDR3 has 14 residues.

This rearrangement joins TRBV9 to TRBJ1-3, with unresolved D. This CDR3 spans 16 amino acids. V shed 4 bases and J shed 0 bases, with 14 bases lying between them. CDR1 SGDLS and CDR2 YYNGEE come from the germline V gene. The CDR3, as DNA: TGTGCCAGCAGCTCCTCAGGACGGTCCTCTGGAAACACCATATATTTT. Its protein is CASSSSGRSSGNTIYF. Full variable domain (outside the CDR3, taken from reference TRBV9 and TRBJ1-3): DSGVTQTPKHLITATGQRVTLRCSPRSGDLSVYWYQQSLDQGLQFLIQYYNGEERAKGNILERFSAQQFPDLHSELNLSSLELGDSALYFCASSSSGRSSGNTIYFGEGSWLTVV.

The chain couples TRBV19 to TRBJ2-1, with 10 bases lining up with TRBD1. With 3 bases clipped from V and 10 bases from J, the junction kept 9 bases outside the gene matches. Looked up from germline, CDR1 is LNHDA and CDR2 is SQIVND (reference sequence). The CDR3 runs to 15 residues. CDR3 sequence (DNA): TGTGCCAGTAGTATTTGGGACAGGGGCGGCGGGGAGCAGTTCTTC. This codes for CASSIWDRGGGEQFF.

The chain combines TRBV11-2 with TRBJ1-2; tentative D call: TRBD1 (5 bases). Germline loops: CDR1 SGHAT, CDR2 FQNNGV. Trimming pared 5 bases from V and 5 bases from J, leaving 21 bases between. The CDR3 runs to 16 residues. The CDR3 bases are TGTGCCAGCAGCAAGGGCAGGGTTATGAGCCCTTATGGCTACACCTTC. It codes for CASSKGRVMSPYGYTF.

Concerning this clone itself: The sample has other DNA sequences that encode this CDR3 too. The chain carries TRBV5-1 and TRBJ2-7; TRBD1 might be the D (6 bases). Germline V lookup: CDR1 SGHRS, CDR2 YFSETQ. The CDR3 runs 15 residues. The V gene lost 3 bases and the J gene lost 0 bases, with 13 bases spanning the gap. The CDR3 reads CASSYRGTVSYEQYF. The CDR3 DNA is TGCGCCAGCAGCTATAGGGGGACGGTCTCCTACGAGCAGTACTTC. Drawing the rest from reference TRBV5-1 and TRBJ2-7, the complete variable domain is KAGVTQTPRYLIKTRGQQVTLSCSPISGHRSVSWYQQTPGQGLQFLFEYFSETQRNKGNFPGRFSGRQFSNSRSEMNVSTLELGDSALYLCASSYRGTVSYEQYFGPGTRLTVT.

This clone was picked up one time. CDR3 in amino acids: CASSAEQGFSGNTIYF. Here the CDR3 DNA reads TGTGCCAGCAGTGCAGAACAGGGGTTCTCTGGAAACACCATATATTTT. The rearrangement uses TRBV6-1 and TRBJ1-3; 7 bases fit TRBD1. The CDR3 spans 16 residues. V lost 4 bases to trimming and J lost 0 bases; unmatched junction nucleotides: 6. Germline CDR1 is MNHNS and CDR2 is SASEGT.

V gene TRBV5-1 combines with J gene TRBJ2-2; TRBD1 agrees at 9 bases. In germline, CDR1 is SGHRS, CDR2 YFSETQ. The CDR3 length is 17 residues. V dropped 4 bases and J dropped 6; count of bases not matched to a gene: 13. The DNA of the CDR3 is TGCGCCAGCAGCGCGGGCCGGGACAGGGTCCCCCCCGGGGAGCTGTTTTTT. The encoded protein is CASSAGRDRVPPGELFF.

This clone was picked up one time. V gene TRBV4-1 combines with J gene TRBJ2-1; 7 bases fit TRBD2. Germline V gene lookup returns CDR1 MGHRA and CDR2 YSYEKL. The CDR3 length is 15 residues. J gave up 2 bases and V 0 bases, and 1 base lay outside the gene matches. The CDR3 sequence: CASSQEGTTYNEQFF. CDR3 DNA: TGCGCCAGCAGCCAAGAAGGGACTACCTACAATGAGCAGTTCTTC.

The V and J genes are TRBV18 and TRBJ1-4, with 10 bases fitting TRBD1. Losses at the gene ends were 2 bases for V and 5 bases for J; bases not matched to a gene: 5. The CDR3 is made up of 16 amino acids. Germline CDR1 and CDR2: KGHSH and LQKENI. CDR3 sequence: CASSPGKGQGNEKLFF. CDR3 sequence (DNA): TGTGCCAGCTCACCAGGGAAGGGACAGGGGAATGAAAAACTGTTTTTT.

The chain couples TRBV7-9 to TRBJ1-1, with unresolved D. V lost 5 bases and J lost 10, with 11 bases in between. The CDR3 spans 11 residues. Germline CDR1 and CDR2: SEHNR and FQNEAQ (reference sequence). The CDR3 sequence is CASSEHMGAFF. The CDR3 DNA is TGTGCCAGCAGCGAACACATGGGAGCTTTCTTT.

Regarding this clone: Other DNA sequences in this sample translate to the same CDR3. The V gene is TRBV7-9, the J gene TRBJ1-4; 10 positions agree with TRBD1. CDR1 is SEHNR, CDR2 FQNEAQ, per germline (reference sequence). V gave up 4 bases and J gave up 5 bases; unmatched junction bases: 1. This CDR3 has 14 amino acids. CDR3 nucleotide sequence: TGTGCCAGCAGCTCGGGACAGGGGAATGAAAAACTGTTTTTT. It encodes CASSSGQGNEKLFF.

The chain carries TRBV9 and TRBJ2-7, with D possibly TRBD2 on 5 matching bases. The CDR3 spans 15 residues. The germline V gene has CDR1 SGDLS and CDR2 YYNGEE. The germline V and J ends were trimmed by 4 bases and 0 bases, with 14 bases remaining between them. The DNA for the CDR3 is TGTGCCAGCAGCATACATTCGGGGAACTCCTACGAGCAGTACTTC. Its translation: CASSIHSGNSYEQYF.

This clone was detected only a few times. The V call is TRBV6-5, the J call TRBJ1-5; D is possibly TRBD1 (6 bases). V was pared by 0 bases and J by 4 bases, with 10 bases between. CDR1 is MNHEY, CDR2 SVGAGI, per germline. The CDR3 contains 15 residues. The DNA for the CDR3 is TGTGCCAGCAGTTACTCGTACAGGGAAAATCAGCCCCAGCATTTT. As protein: CASSYSYRENQPQHF.